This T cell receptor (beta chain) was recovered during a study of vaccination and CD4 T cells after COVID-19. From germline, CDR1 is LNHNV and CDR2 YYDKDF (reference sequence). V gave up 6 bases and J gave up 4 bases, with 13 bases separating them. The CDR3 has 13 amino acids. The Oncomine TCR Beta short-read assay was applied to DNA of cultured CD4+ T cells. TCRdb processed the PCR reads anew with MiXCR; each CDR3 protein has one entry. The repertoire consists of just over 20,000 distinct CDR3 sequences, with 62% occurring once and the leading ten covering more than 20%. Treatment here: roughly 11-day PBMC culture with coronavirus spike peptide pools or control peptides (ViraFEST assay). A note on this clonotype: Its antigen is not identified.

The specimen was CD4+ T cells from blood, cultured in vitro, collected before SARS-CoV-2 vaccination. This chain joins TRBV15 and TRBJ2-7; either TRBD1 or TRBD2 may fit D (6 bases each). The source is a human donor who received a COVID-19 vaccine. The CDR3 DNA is TGTGCCACCAGGAGTCAGGGGAGGTACGAGCAGTACTTC. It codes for CATRSQGRYEQYF.